This T cell receptor beta chain came from a study of shared clonotypes between healthy human individuals. Regarding the study as a whole: Although depth was large, rarefaction showed that sequencing of the sorted subsets was incomplete. Memory subsets generally showed lower estimated richness than naive subsets.

As concerns this clone: Its antigen is unidentified.

V dropped 1 base and J dropped 4; count of bases not matched to a gene: 6. Germline CDR1 and CDR2: SGHRS and YFSETQ. This CDR3 is 16 amino acids long. Template for every sorted-subset replicate PCR totaled about 0.2 ug DNA, roughly 30,000 T cell genomes. Assay: immunoSEQ multiplex PCR; the TCRdb copy retains only in-frame clones and omits some. The table includes under 600,000 clones, roughly 95% detected once. The chain is built from TRBV5-1 and TRBJ2-1; 9 positions agree with TRBD2. The receptor was derived from a woman in her 30s in good health. Source material: naive CD4+ T cells sorted from blood. As for subset: CD45RA+ positively selected. CDR3 sequence reads: CASSLLAGGKYNEQFF. The CDR3 coding sequence is TGCGCCAGCAGCTTGTTGGCGGGAGGGAAGTACAATGAGCAGTTCTTC. The whole variable domain, filled in from reference TRBV5-1 and TRBJ2-1, reads KAGVTQTPRYLIKTRGQQVTLSCSPISGHRSVSWYQQTPGQGLQFLFEYFSETQRNKGNFPGRFSGRQFSNSRSEMNVSTLELGDSALYLCASSLLAGGKYNEQFFGPGTRLTVL.